These 27 T cell receptor beta chains came from one sample sequenced in a study of blood T cells in healthy people across ages. Primed by a sample-barcoded 5' primer and a J-beta primer mix, a second PCR proceeded for about 6 to 11 cycles. Via MiXCR, TCRdb re-called the 5' RACE reads, giving one row per CDR3 protein. The sample lists approximately 290,000 distinct CDR3 sequences, roughly 29% occurring once. Sequenced input: blood. These receptors came from a woman aged 70-85 years in good health.

The gene calls are TRBV6-5 and TRBJ2-2; D call uncertain. CDR1 and CDR2 from the germline V gene are MNHEY and SVGAGI. The V gene lost 6 bases and the J gene lost 7 bases, with 12 bases spanning the gap. This CDR3 spans 13 amino acids. The chain's CDR3 is CASRKQAGGELFF. The CDR3 DNA reads TGTGCCAGCAGAAAGCAGGCTGGCGGGGAGCTGTTTTTT.

This chain links TRBV7-9 with TRBJ2-7; D not resolved. The DNA matches TRBJ2-1 better at its end, which makes the J call doubtful. CDR1 is SEHNR and CDR2 is FQNEAQ in the germline V gene (reference sequence). This CDR3 contains 10 residues. The CDR3 DNA reads TGTGCCAGCAGCTTCGATGAGCAGTTCTTC. Residues: CASSFDEQFF.

The chain employs TRBV5-4 and TRBJ2-1; D unresolved. The J call is doubtful: the DNA matches TRBJ2-5 better. The germline gives CDR1 SGHNT, CDR2 YYREEE (reference sequence). The CDR3 sequence is 15 residues long. This CDR3 is CASSLGSSEGETQYF. CDR3 DNA sequence: TGTGCCAGCAGCCTGGGGTCTTCGGAAGGAGAGACCCAGTACTTC.

The rearrangement joins TRBV20-1 to TRBJ2-1; 7 bases fit TRBD2. Judging by the DNA end, TRBJ2-7 fits better; the J call may be wrong. There are 15 residues in the CDR3. Per germline, CDR1 DFQATT and CDR2 SNEGSKA (reference sequence). CDR3 sequence: CSARDTSVGYNEQYF. The CDR3 nucleotides read TGCAGTGCTAGAGACACTAGCGTGGGGTACAATGAGCAGTACTTC.

V and J are TRBV20-1 and TRBJ2-5; D unresolved. The CDR3 sequence is 13 residues long. Trimming removed 5 bases at V and 4 bases at J, with 14 bases between. Germline V CDR1 and CDR2: DFQATT, SNEGSKA (reference sequence). CDR3 nucleotide sequence: TGCAGTGCTCATGTGCCGGGTGGAGAGACCCAGTACTTC. This encodes CSAHVPGGETQYF.

This clonotype was counted a few times. This rearrangement joins TRBV20-1 to TRBJ2-5; D is possibly TRBD2 (5 bases). Germline V gene sequence: CDR1 DFQATT, CDR2 SNEGSKA (reference sequence). The CDR3 has 15 residues. V was trimmed by 0 bases and J by 1 base, leaving 12 bases between them. The CDR3 protein is CSARDWEQFQETQYF. For the CDR3, the DNA is TGCAGTGCTAGAGATTGGGAGCAATTCCAAGAGACCCAGTACTTC.

This clonotype was seen only a few times. The chain carries TRBV7-8 and TRBJ2-7; 7 bases agree with TRBD2. Germline CDR1 and CDR2: SGHVS and FQNEAQ. V gave up 2 bases and J gave up 0 bases; unmatched junction bases: 4. This CDR3 contains 15 residues. CDR3 sequence: CASSLLAASSYEQYF. CDR3 bases: TGTGCCAGCAGCTTACTAGCGGCAAGCTCCTACGAGCAGTACTTC.

The chain carries TRBV11-2 and TRBJ2-1; unclear D gene. The germline V gene has CDR1 SGHAT and CDR2 FQNNGV. Trimming left V 2 bases short and J 0 bases short, with 14 bases between. CDR3 length equals 17 residues. The CDR3 is CASSLNPSRSSYNEQFF. CDR3 sequence (DNA): TGTGCCAGCAGCTTAAACCCCTCCCGAAGCTCCTACAATGAGCAGTTCTTC.

This clonotype has a handful of counts. The gene calls are TRBV19 and TRBJ2-5; either TRBD1 or TRBD2 may supply D (5 bases each). Germline lookup yields CDR1 LNHDA and CDR2 SQIVND (reference sequence). V dropped 3 bases and J dropped 2 bases, with 10 bases sitting between them. The CDR3 sequence is 14 residues long. CDR3 sequence: CASSIWGIQETQYF. CDR3 sequence (DNA): TGTGCCAGTAGTATCTGGGGGATACAAGAGACCCAGTACTTC.

The gene calls are TRBV19 and TRBJ1-1, with D unresolved. The CDR3 length is 13 residues. V lost 4 bases to trimming and J lost 1 base, with 7 bases between them. In germline, CDR1 is LNHDA, CDR2 SQIVND (reference sequence). CDR3 residues: CASSTSANTEAFF. For the CDR3, the DNA is TGTGCCAGTAGTACCTCAGCGAACACTGAAGCTTTCTTT.

The chain employs TRBV3-1 and TRBJ1-3; D is undetermined. In germline, CDR1 is LGHDT, CDR2 YNNKEL (reference sequence). Deletions cut 0 bases from V and 0 bases from J, with 6 bases between. The CDR3 totals 15 residues. Here the CDR3 reads CASSQEESSGNTIYF. The CDR3 DNA reads TGTGCCAGCAGCCAAGAGGAGAGCTCTGGAAACACCATATATTTT.

This clonotype was observed a handful of times. V gene TRBV20-1 combines with J gene TRBJ2-5; possible D gene TRBD1, 6 bases. V lost 7 bases and J lost 3, with 21 bases in between. This CDR3 is built from 15 residues. Germline CDR1 and CDR2: DFQATT and SNEGSKA (reference sequence). CDR3 loop: CSESPQGRGKETQYF. The CDR3 DNA is TGCAGTGAGAGTCCACAGGGAAGAGGGAAAGAGACCCAGTACTTC.

The genes are TRBV27 and TRBJ1-1; tentatively, D is TRBD1 (6 bases). V was trimmed by 4 bases and J by 5 bases, leaving 14 bases between them. This CDR3 region has 14 residues. CDR1 is MNHEY, CDR2 SMNVEV, per germline (reference sequence). The CDR3 is CASSSQGTRTEAFF. DNA for the CDR3: TGTGCCAGCAGTTCCCAGGGGACGAGGACTGAAGCTTTCTTT.

V usage is TRBV20-1 and J usage is TRBJ2-7; 10 bases line up with TRBD2. The ends lost 4 bases at V and 5 bases at J; junction bases unmatched: 14. This CDR3 contains 16 residues. CDR1 and CDR2 from the germline V gene are DFQATT and SNEGSKA (reference sequence). DNA for the CDR3: TGCAGTGCTAAAAGACTAGCGGGCATCACTGGGGACGAGCAGTACTTC. Amino acid sequence: CSAKRLAGITGDEQYF.

V and J are TRBV12-3 or TRBV12-4 and TRBJ1-1; no definite D call. The length of the CDR3 is 13 residues. Trimming took 7 bases from V and 1 from J, leaving 10 bases between them. The CDR3, as DNA: TGTGCCAGCAATACGGGCGGGAACACTGAAGCTTTCTTT. It translates to CASNTGGNTEAFF.

J is TRBJ2-5 and V is TRBV6-5, with 12 bases identical to TRBD2. The germline V gene has CDR1 MNHEY and CDR2 SVGAGI. The length of the CDR3 is 19 residues. Trimming removed 0 bases from V and 0 bases from J; junction bases left unmatched: 8. The chain's CDR3 is CASSYSNGLAGSYQETQYF. The CDR3 coding sequence is TGTGCCAGCAGTTACTCGAATGGACTAGCGGGGTCCTACCAAGAGACCCAGTACTTC.

The gene calls are TRBV20-1 and TRBJ2-5; the D call may be TRBD1 or TRBD2 (5 bases each). The germline CDR1 and CDR2 sequences are DFQATT and SNEGSKA (reference sequence). The CDR3 runs to 14 residues. Trimming stripped 6 bases from V and 5 bases from J, with 19 bases between. The CDR3 bases are TGCAGTGCAAGATGGGACCAGGTGTTGGAGACCCAGTACTTC. Its translation is CSARWDQVLETQYF.

The sample holds a few counts of this clonotype. The gene calls are TRBV19 and TRBJ2-1; 7 bases line up with TRBD2. CDR1 LNHDA and CDR2 SQIVND come from the germline V gene (reference sequence). The CDR3 length is 14 residues. With V trimmed by 6 bases and J by 4 bases, 6 bases remained unmatched. CDR3 amino acids: CASSPPSGYNEQFF. The CDR3 DNA reads as TGTGCCAGTAGCCCCCCTAGCGGTTACAATGAGCAGTTCTTC.

The V gene is TRBV5-1, the J gene TRBJ2-7; 7 bases are shared with TRBD2. Germline V lookup: CDR1 SGHRS, CDR2 YFSETQ. The CDR3 spans 14 residues. With V trimmed by 1 base and J by 6 bases, 7 bases remained unmatched. CDR3 in DNA: TGCGCCAGCAGCTTGAGTTCTAGCGGTGGCGAGCAGTACTTC. Its translation is CASSLSSSGGEQYF. Using reference TRBV5-1 and TRBJ2-7 for the parts outside the CDR3, the full variable domain is KAGVTQTPRYLIKTRGQQVTLSCSPISGHRSVSWYQQTPGQGLQFLFEYFSETQRNKGNFPGRFSGRQFSNSRSEMNVSTLELGDSALYLCASSLSSSGGEQYFGPGTRLTVT.

The V call is TRBV7-6, the J call TRBJ1-1; the D is unclear. The V gene lost 5 bases and the J gene lost 1 base, with 14 bases spanning the gap. In germline, CDR1 is SGHVS, CDR2 FNYEAQ. CDR3 length: 15 residues. Written as DNA, the CDR3 is TGTGCCAGCAGCCCATCTAACCTCCAGAACACTGAAGCTTTCTTT. Amino acids: CASSPSNLQNTEAFF.

In its sample, this clonotype was seen once. The rearrangement links TRBV20-1 to TRBJ2-1; 11 nucleotides match TRBD2. CDR1 and CDR2 (germline): DFQATT, SNEGSKA (reference sequence). The V and J ends lost 6 bases and 0 bases, in that order; junction bases with no gene match: 4. CDR3 length equals 15 residues. The CDR3 bases are TGCAGTGCCCCTAGCGGGGGGAACTCCTACAATGAGCAGTTCTTC. This codes for CSAPSGGNSYNEQFF.

CDR3 bases: TGCAGCGTTGAAGATCCGTCCTCTACCCTGGCCGAGACCCAGTACTTC. It codes for CSVEDPSSTLAETQYF. The chain is built from TRBV29-1 and TRBJ2-5, with D unresolved. Trimming took 0 bases from V and 5 from J, leaving 19 bases between them. The CDR3 is made up of 16 amino acids. Per the germline V gene, CDR1 is SQVTM and CDR2 is ANQGSEA.

This clonotype was seen a few times. The chain combines TRBV6-1 with TRBJ1-3; 7 bases map to TRBD1. This CDR3 contains 15 residues. V lost 2 bases, J lost 0 bases, and 1 base stayed unmatched. Germline V lookup: CDR1 MNHNS, CDR2 SASEGT. The CDR3 loop reads CASSERDSSGNTIYF. DNA for the CDR3: TGTGCCAGCAGTGAACGGGACAGCTCTGGAAACACCATATATTTT.

The genes are TRBV28 and TRBJ2-7; TRBD2 agrees at 10 bases. The V and J ends lost 5 bases and 0 bases, in that order; junction bases with no gene match: 4. CDR1 is MDHEN, CDR2 SYDVKM, per germline. The CDR3 loop spans 15 amino acids. CDR3 region: CASSTKREGSYEQYF. The CDR3 coding sequence is TGTGCCAGCAGTACCAAGCGGGAGGGCTCCTACGAGCAGTACTTC.

This chain connects TRBV7-2 to TRBJ2-6; D possibly uses TRBD1 or TRBD2 (7 bases each). The germline CDR1 and CDR2 sequences are SGHTA and FQGNSA. V shed 3 bases and J shed 0 bases, with 15 bases lying between them. The CDR3 covers 18 residues. The CDR3 DNA follows: TGTGCCAGCAGCTTGATGCCAGGGGGGGGCTCTGGGGCCAACGTCCTGACTTTC. Encoded protein: CASSLMPGGGSGANVLTF.

In its sample, this clonotype was seen a few times. The V and J genes are TRBV20-1 and TRBJ2-5; weak D call: TRBD2 (6 bases). The J call may be wrong; the DNA end is better matched by TRBJ2-7. Germline V gene lookup returns CDR1 DFQATT and CDR2 SNEGSKA (reference sequence). The CDR3 totals 12 residues. CDR3 sequence reads: CSANRENYEQYF. The DNA of the CDR3 is TGCAGTGCTAACCGGGAGAACTACGAGCAGTACTTC.

This clonotype was seen a handful of times. The V gene is TRBV7-2, the J gene TRBJ2-3; 10 nucleotides line up with TRBD2. This CDR3 has 16 amino acids. Germline lookup yields CDR1 SGHTA and CDR2 FQGNSA. The V gene end was trimmed by 1 base and the J gene end by 4 bases; junction bases not matched to a gene: 5. CDR3 residues: CASSLVASGRSDTQYF. The CDR3 nucleotides read TGTGCCAGCAGCTTAGTAGCTAGCGGGAGATCAGATACGCAGTATTTT.